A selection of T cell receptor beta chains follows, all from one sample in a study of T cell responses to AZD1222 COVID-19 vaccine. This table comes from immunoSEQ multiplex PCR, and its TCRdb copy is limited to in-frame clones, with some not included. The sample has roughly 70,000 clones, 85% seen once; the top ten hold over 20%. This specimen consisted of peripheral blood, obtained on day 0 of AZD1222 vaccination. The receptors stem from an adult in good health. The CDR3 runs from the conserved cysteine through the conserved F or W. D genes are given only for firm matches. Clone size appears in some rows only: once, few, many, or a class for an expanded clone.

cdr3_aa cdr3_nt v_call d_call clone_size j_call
CSARREGSEQFF TGCAGCGCTCGAAGGGAAGGGAGTGAGCAGTTCTTC TRBV29-1 NA NA TRBJ2-1
CASSFGGADEKLFF TGCGCCAGCAGCTTCGGCGGGGCGGATGAAAAACTGTTTTTT TRBV5-1 NA NA TRBJ1-4
CASSVGTGGLMNTEAFF TGTGCCAGCAGCGTAGGGACAGGGGGGCTTATGAACACTGAAGCTTTCTTT TRBV9 TRBD1 NA TRBJ1-1
CATSDDLGPQHF TGTGCCACCAGTGATGACTTGGGGCCCCAGCATTTT TRBV24-1 NA NA TRBJ1-5
CASSYGQGNEKLFF TGTGCCAGCAGTTACGGACAGGGAAATGAAAAACTGTTTTTT TRBV6-5 TRBD1 NA TRBJ1-4
CASSLVSGDISYEQYF TGTGCCAGCAGCTTAGTGAGCGGGGATATTTCCTACGAGCAGTACTTC TRBV7-6 TRBD2 NA TRBJ2-7
CASSGAGTGGYEQYF TGCGCCAGCAGTGGGGCGGGGACAGGGGGTTACGAGCAGTACTTC TRBV10-2 TRBD1 NA TRBJ2-7
CASSLETGVGTEAFF TGCGCCAGCAGCTTGGAGACAGGGGTAGGCACTGAAGCTTTCTTT TRBV5-1 TRBD1 NA TRBJ1-1
CASSISFGAPYEQYF TGTGCCAGTAGTATAAGTTTCGGGGCCCCCTACGAGCAGTACTTC TRBV19 NA NA TRBJ2-7
CASSPGGPSTDTQYF TGTGCCAGCAGCCCTGGGGGACCCAGCACAGATACGCAGTATTTT TRBV7-2 NA NA TRBJ2-3
CATSRERGTFYEQYF TGTGCCACCAGCAGGGAGCGGGGGACCTTCTACGAGCAGTACTTC TRBV15 TRBD2 few TRBJ2-7
CASSITGGNTEAFF TGTGCCAGTAGTATAACAGGGGGGAACACTGAAGCTTTCTTT TRBV19 TRBD1 once TRBJ1-1
CASSQQSSYEQYF TGTGCCAGCAGTCAACAGAGCTCCTACGAGCAGTACTTC TRBV2 NA NA TRBJ2-7
CASSYSEDKEAFF TGTGCCAGCAGTTACTCGGAGGACAAAGAAGCTTTCTTT TRBV6-6 NA NA TRBJ1-1
CASSLTSGSTDTQYF TGCGCCAGCAGCTTGACTAGCGGGAGCACAGATACGCAGTATTTT TRBV5-1 TRBD2 NA TRBJ2-3
CSASWGTEAFF TGCAGTGCTAGTTGGGGTACTGAAGCTTTCTTT TRBV20-1 NA once TRBJ1-1
CASSLAALGSPLHF TGTGCCAGCAGCTTAGCCGCTTTGGGTTCACCCCTCCACTTT TRBV11-2 NA NA TRBJ1-6
CASSLSMGQGKTQYF TGTGCCAGCAGTTTATCGATGGGACAGGGAAAGACCCAGTACTTC TRBV27 TRBD1 NA TRBJ2-5
CASALQQGYVEAFF TGTGCTAGTGCCCTACAACAGGGGTATGTTGAAGCTTTCTTT TRBV12-5 TRBD1 NA TRBJ1-1
CASSLGQVGSPLHF TGCGCCAGCAGCTTGGGACAGGTTGGGTCACCCCTCCACTTT TRBV5-1 NA NA TRBJ1-6
CAIKNMGDEQYF TGTGCCATCAAAAACATGGGGGACGAGCAGTACTTC TRBV10-3 NA NA TRBJ2-7
CAWNSGATDTQYF TGTGCCTGGAACTCGGGGGCGACAGATACGCAGTATTTT TRBV30 NA few TRBJ2-3
CASSFLGSGNTIYF TGTGCCAGCAGTTTTCTAGGCTCTGGAAACACCATATATTTT TRBV5-6 NA NA TRBJ1-3
CASSSFAESGYGYTF TGTGCCAGCAGCTCCTTTGCAGAGAGCGGCTATGGCTACACCTTC TRBV9 NA NA TRBJ1-2
CASSSLMVLGHLYF TGTGCCAGCAGCTCCCTAATGGTGTTGGGCCACCTTTACTTC TRBV7-9 NA NA TRBJ2-7
CATSRGEAESYNEQFF TGTGCCACCAGCAGAGGTGAGGCGGAGTCCTACAATGAGCAGTTCTTC TRBV15 NA NA TRBJ2-1
CASSGDRLAGGSSYEQYF TGTGCCAGCAGCGGAGATCGACTAGCGGGGGGTTCCTCCTACGAGCAGTACTTC TRBV11-3 TRBD2 NA TRBJ2-7
CASSLVSGAAGTSPQHF TGTGCCAGCAGCTTAGTTTCCGGGGCAGCCGGGACATCTCCCCAGCATTTT TRBV7-2 NA many TRBJ1-5
CASSYDPSGGVRNEQFF TGTGCCAGTAGTTATGATCCTAGCGGGGGGGTTCGGAATGAGCAGTTCTTC TRBV19 TRBD2 NA TRBJ2-1
CASGGGYSPLHF TGTGCTAGTGGGGGTGGGTATTCACCCCTCCACTTT TRBV12-5 NA NA TRBJ1-6
CSQHSPGQGGILYEQYF TGCAGCCAACATTCCCCGGGACAGGGAGGGATACTCTACGAGCAGTACTTC TRBV29-1 TRBD1 NA TRBJ2-7
CAISELGTDTQYF TGTGCCATCAGTGAGCTTGGCACAGATACGCAGTATTTT TRBV10-3 NA NA TRBJ2-3
CATSEQDKNYGYTF TGTGCCACCAGTGAACAAGACAAGAACTATGGCTACACCTTC TRBV24-1 NA NA TRBJ1-2
CASRQGPTGELFF TGCGCCAGTAGACAGGGACCCACCGGGGAGCTGTTTTTT TRBV10-1 TRBD1 NA TRBJ2-2
CASSSGLAGEETQYF TGTGCCAGCAGCTCGGGACTAGCGGGGGAAGAGACCCAGTACTTC TRBV7-9 TRBD2 few TRBJ2-5
CASSIRPGGERNEQFF TGTGCCAGTAGTATACGCCCCGGAGGAGAGAGGAATGAGCAGTTCTTC TRBV19 NA NA TRBJ2-1
CASSQGSGSSYNEQFF TGTGCCAGCAGCCAGGGTAGCGGGAGCTCCTACAATGAGCAGTTCTTC TRBV3-1/TRBV3-2 TRBD2 NA TRBJ2-1
CASSYFDRATEQYF TGTGCCAGCAGTTACTTTGACAGGGCCACCGAGCAGTACTTC TRBV6-6 TRBD1 NA TRBJ2-7
CASRLSGNTIYF TGTGCCAGCAGATTATCTGGAAACACCATATATTTT TRBV6-5 NA once TRBJ1-3
CASSQLRGTGGAVRPGELFF TGTGCCAGCAGCCAATTAAGGGGGACAGGGGGCGCGGTTCGGCCCGGGGAGCTGTTTTTT TRBV3-1/TRBV3-2 TRBD1 NA TRBJ2-2
CASSPNQGFPLHF TGTGCCAGCAGTCCGAATCAGGGATTCCCCCTCCACTTT TRBV6-5 NA NA TRBJ1-6
CASSLSRGMNTEAFF TGTGCCAGCAGCTTGTCACGGGGTATGAACACTGAAGCTTTCTTT TRBV5-8 NA NA TRBJ1-1
CASSGIGGARTAKNIQYF TGTGCCAGCAGTGGAATCGGGGGGGCTAGGACAGCCAAAAACATTCAGTACTTC TRBV6-1 TRBD2 NA TRBJ2-4
CASSSGLPYNEQFF TGTGCCAGCAGTTCGGGACTACCTTACAATGAGCAGTTCTTC TRBV6-2/TRBV6-3 TRBD2 NA TRBJ2-1
CASGLGSGRVSGELFF TGTGCTAGTGGTTTGGGCAGCGGGAGAGTCTCCGGGGAGCTGTTTTTT TRBV12-5 TRBD2 once TRBJ2-2